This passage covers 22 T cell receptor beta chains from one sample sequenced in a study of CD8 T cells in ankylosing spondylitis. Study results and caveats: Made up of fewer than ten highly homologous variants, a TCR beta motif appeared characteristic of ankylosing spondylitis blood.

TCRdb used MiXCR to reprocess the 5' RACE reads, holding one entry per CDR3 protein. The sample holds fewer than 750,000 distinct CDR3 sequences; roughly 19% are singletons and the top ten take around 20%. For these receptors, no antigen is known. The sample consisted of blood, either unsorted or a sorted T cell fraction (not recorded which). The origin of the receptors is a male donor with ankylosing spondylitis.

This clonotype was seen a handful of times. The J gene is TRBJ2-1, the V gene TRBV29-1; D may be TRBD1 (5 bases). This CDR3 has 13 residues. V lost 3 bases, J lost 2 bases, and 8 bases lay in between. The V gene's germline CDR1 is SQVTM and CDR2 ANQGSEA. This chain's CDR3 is CSVDGATYNEQFF. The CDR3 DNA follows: TGCAGCGTTGATGGGGCAACCTACAATGAGCAGTTCTTC.

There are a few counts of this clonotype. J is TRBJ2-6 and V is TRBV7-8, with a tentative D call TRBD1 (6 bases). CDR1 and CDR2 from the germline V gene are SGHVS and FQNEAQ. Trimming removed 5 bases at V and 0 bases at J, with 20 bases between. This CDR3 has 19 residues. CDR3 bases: TGTGCCAGCAGCCTCCGTCCCGACAGGTCCAGCTCTGGGGCCAACGTCCTGACTTTC. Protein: CASSLRPDRSSSGANVLTF.

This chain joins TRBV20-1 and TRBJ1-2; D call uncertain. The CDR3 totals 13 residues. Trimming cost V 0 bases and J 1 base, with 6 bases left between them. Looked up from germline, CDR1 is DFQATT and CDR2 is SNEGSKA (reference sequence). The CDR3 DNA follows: TGCAGTGCTAGAGACCTCCGTAACTATGGCTACACCTTC. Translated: CSARDLRNYGYTF.

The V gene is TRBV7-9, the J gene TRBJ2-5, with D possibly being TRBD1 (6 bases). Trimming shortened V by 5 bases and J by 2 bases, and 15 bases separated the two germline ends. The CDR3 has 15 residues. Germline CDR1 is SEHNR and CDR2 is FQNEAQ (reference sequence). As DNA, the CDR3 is TGTGCCAGCAGCACCGCAGGGGATCAGCAAGAGACCCAGTACTTC. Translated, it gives CASSTAGDQQETQYF.

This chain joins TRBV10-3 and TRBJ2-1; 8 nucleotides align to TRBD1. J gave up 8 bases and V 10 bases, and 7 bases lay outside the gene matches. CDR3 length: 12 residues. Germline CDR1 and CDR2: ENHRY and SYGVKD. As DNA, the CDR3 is TGTGCCACCGCGGACAGGGTCGATGAGCAGTTCTTC. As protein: CATADRVDEQFF.

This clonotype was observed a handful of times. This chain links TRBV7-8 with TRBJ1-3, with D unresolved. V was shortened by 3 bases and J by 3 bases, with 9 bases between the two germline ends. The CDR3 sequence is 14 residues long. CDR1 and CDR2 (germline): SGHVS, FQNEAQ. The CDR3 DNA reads TGTGCCAGCAGCTTTGCTGGGTTTGGAAACACCATATATTTT. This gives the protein CASSFAGFGNTIYF.

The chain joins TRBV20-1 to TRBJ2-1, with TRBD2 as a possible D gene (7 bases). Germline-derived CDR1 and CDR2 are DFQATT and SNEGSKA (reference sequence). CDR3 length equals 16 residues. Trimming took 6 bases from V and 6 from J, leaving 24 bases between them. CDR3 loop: CSAVVVMGGPGNEQFF. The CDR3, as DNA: TGCAGTGCAGTGGTTGTTATGGGGGGGCCGGGCAATGAGCAGTTCTTC.

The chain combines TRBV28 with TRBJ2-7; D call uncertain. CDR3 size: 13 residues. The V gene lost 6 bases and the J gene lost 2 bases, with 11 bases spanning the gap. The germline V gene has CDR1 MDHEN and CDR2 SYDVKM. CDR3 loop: CASSGVPTYEQYF. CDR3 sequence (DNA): TGTGCCAGCAGCGGTGTTCCCACCTACGAGCAGTACTTC.

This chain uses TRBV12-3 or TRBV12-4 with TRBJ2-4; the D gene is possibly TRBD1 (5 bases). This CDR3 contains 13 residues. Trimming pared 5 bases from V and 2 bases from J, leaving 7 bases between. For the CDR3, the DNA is TGTGCCAGCAGTGACAGCACCAAAAACATTCAGTACTTC. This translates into CASSDSTKNIQYF.

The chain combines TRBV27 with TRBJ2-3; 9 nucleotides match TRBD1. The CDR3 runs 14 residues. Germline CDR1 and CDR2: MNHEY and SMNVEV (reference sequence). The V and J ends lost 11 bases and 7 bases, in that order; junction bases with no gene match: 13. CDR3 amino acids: CAPNPGQGPHTQYF. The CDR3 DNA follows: TGTGCCCCGAACCCGGGACAGGGTCCCCATACGCAGTATTTT.

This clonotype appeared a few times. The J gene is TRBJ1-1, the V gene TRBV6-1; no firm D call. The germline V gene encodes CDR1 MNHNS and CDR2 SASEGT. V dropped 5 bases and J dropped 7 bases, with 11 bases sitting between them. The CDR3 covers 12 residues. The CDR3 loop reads CASSPRWGEAFF. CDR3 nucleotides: TGTGCCAGCAGTCCACGCTGGGGTGAAGCTTTCTTT.

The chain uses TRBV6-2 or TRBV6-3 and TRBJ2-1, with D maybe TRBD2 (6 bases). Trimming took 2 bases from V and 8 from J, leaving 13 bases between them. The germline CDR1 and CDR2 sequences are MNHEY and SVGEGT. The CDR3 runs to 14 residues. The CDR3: CASSYGGSSDEQFF. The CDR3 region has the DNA TGTGCCAGCAGTTACGGAGGGAGCTCAGATGAGCAGTTCTTC.

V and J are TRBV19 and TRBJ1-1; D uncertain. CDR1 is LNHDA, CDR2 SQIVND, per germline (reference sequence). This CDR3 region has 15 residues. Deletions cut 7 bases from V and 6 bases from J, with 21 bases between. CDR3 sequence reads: CASTSARIIRAEAFF. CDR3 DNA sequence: TGTGCCAGTACCTCGGCCAGAATTATTAGGGCTGAAGCTTTCTTT.

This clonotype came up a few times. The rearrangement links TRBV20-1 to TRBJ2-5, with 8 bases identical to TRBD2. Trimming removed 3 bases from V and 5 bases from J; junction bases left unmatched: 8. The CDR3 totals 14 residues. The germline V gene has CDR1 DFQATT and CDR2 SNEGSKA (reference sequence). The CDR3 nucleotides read TGCAGTGCTAGTCAAGCGGGAGTTCCGGAGACCCAGTACTTC. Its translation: CSASQAGVPETQYF.

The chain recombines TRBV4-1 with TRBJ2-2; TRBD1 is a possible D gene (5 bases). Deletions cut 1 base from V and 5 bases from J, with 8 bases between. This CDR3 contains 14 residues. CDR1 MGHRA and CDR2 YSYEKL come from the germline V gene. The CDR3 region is CASSQGKGTGELFF. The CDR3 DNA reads TGCGCCAGCAGCCAAGGGAAGGGGACCGGGGAGCTGTTTTTT.

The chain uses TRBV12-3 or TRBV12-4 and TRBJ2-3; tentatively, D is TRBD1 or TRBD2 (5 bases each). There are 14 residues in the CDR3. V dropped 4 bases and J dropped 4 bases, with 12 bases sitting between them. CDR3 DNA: TGTGCCAGCAGTTCCCCCGGGGCACCAGATACGCAGTATTTT. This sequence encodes CASSSPGAPDTQYF.

The CDR3 nucleotides read TGCAGCGTGCAGCAGCGAGGCGAGCAGTACTTC. It encodes CSVQQRGEQYF. This sequence joins TRBV29-1 and TRBJ2-7; no clear D. The ends were cut back, 6 bases at V and 6 bases at J, with 12 bases in the middle. The CDR3 length is 11 residues. Germline V lookup: CDR1 SQVTM, CDR2 ANQGSEA.

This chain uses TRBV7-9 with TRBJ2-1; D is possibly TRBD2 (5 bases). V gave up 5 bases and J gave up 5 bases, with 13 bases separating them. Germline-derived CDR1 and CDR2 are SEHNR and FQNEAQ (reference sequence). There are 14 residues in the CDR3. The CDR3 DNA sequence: TGTGCCAGCAGCACAATAGGGAGCGACAATGAGCAGTTCTTC. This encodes CASSTIGSDNEQFF.

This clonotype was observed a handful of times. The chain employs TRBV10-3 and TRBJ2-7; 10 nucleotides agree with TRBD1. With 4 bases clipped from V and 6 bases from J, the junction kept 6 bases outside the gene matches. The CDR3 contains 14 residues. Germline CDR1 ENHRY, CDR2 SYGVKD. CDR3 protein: CAISVGTGAIEQYF. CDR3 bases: TGTGCCATCAGTGTTGGGACAGGGGCGATCGAGCAGTACTTC.

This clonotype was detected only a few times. The chain's CDR3 is CASSYLAASYNEQFF. Here the CDR3 DNA reads TGTGCCAGCAGTTACCTAGCGGCGTCCTACAATGAGCAGTTCTTC. This sequence joins TRBV12-3 or TRBV12-4 and TRBJ2-1; 7 nucleotides line up with TRBD2. The CDR3 is 15 residues long. The V and J ends lost 4 bases and 1 base, in that order; junction bases with no gene match: 4.

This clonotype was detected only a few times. In DNA, the CDR3 is TGCAGTGCTCCTCCGGGACTAGGGAGGGGGCCAGATACGCAGTATTTT. Protein product: CSAPPGLGRGPDTQYF. The rearrangement uses TRBV20-1 and TRBJ2-3; D is possibly TRBD2 (8 bases). The CDR3 runs to 16 residues. CDR1 is DFQATT, CDR2 SNEGSKA, per germline (reference sequence). Trimming removed 5 bases at V and 4 bases at J, with 22 bases between.

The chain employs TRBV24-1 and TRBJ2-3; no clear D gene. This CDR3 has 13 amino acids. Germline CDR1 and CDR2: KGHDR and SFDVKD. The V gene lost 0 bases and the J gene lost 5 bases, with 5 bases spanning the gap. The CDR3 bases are TGTGCCACCAGTGATTTGTTCCTAGATACGCAGTATTTT. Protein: CATSDLFLDTQYF.